These 6 T cell receptor beta chains originate from one sample sequenced in a study of blood T cells in healthy people across ages. Sample-barcoded 5' priming and a J-beta primer mix drove a second PCR of about 7 to 11 cycles. TCRdb reanalysed the 5' RACE reads using MiXCR and keeps one entry per CDR3 protein. The sample has about 630,000 distinct CDR3 sequences, around 20% seen once. The material sequenced was blood. All receptors derive from a man in his sixties or seventies in good health.

A few counts support this clonotype. This chain links TRBV5-1 with TRBJ2-3; TRBD2 aligns across 11 bases. Germline assignment: CDR1 SGHRS and CDR2 YFSETQ. The CDR3 spans 16 residues. V was pared by 0 bases and J by 5 bases, with 5 bases of the junction left unmatched. The CDR3, as DNA: TGCGCCAGCAGCTTGGGGGAACTAGCGGGAGTAGATACGCAGTATTTT. Amino acid sequence: CASSLGELAGVDTQYF.

This rearrangement joins TRBV7-9 to TRBJ2-3; no clear D. The CDR3 has 15 amino acids. Germline CDR1 reads SEHNR; CDR2 reads FQNEAQ (reference sequence). V dropped 5 bases and J dropped 1 base, with 13 bases sitting between them. The CDR3 protein is CASSTTLRGTDTQYF. CDR3 nucleotide sequence: TGTGCCAGCAGCACGACTCTACGAGGCACAGATACGCAGTATTTT.

The chain is built from TRBV20-1 and TRBJ2-3; TRBD2 might be the D (6 bases). Germline V lookup: CDR1 DFQATT, CDR2 SNEGSKA (reference sequence). The CDR3 contains 14 residues. The CDR3 DNA sequence: TGCAGCTACCGGAGTCGGGAGAGCACAGATACGCAGTATTTT. It translates to CSYRSRESTDTQYF.

This clonotype has more than one count but fewer than ten. The gene calls are TRBV3-1 and TRBJ2-5; no reliable D call. The J call may not be correct, given that the DNA end is closer to TRBJ2-1. Per germline, CDR1 LGHDT and CDR2 YNNKEL (reference sequence). The CDR3 is made up of 15 amino acids. This chain's CDR3 is CASSRGSGGYNEQFF. DNA of the CDR3: TGTGCCAGCAGCCGTGGTTCAGGCGGCTACAATGAGCAGTTCTTC.

The chain recombines TRBV28 with TRBJ2-1; a possible D gene is TRBD2 (6 bases). Trimming stripped 3 bases from V and 9 bases from J, with 18 bases between. Germline CDR1 MDHEN, CDR2 SYDVKM. The CDR3 is 15 amino acids. In DNA form, the CDR3 reads TGTGCCAGCAGTTTGGCCGGGACTCCCCCCCTTGAGCAGTTCTTC. It codes for CASSLAGTPPLEQFF.

In this sample, this clonotype turned up a few times. Just one base apart from a much larger clone, this may be a read error. The chain has TRBV9 and TRBJ2-1; 8 bases agree with TRBD2. J gave up 4 bases and V 0 bases, and 6 bases lay outside the gene matches. The CDR3 spans 16 residues. Germline CDR1 reads SGDLS; CDR2 reads YYNGEE. CDR3 nucleotides: TGTGCCAGCAGCGTAGGCCCAGCGGGAGTATACAATGAGCAGTTCTTC. Its translation: CASSVGPAGVYNEQFF.